These 15 T cell receptor beta chains were all obtained from the same sample, sequenced in a study of blood T cell repertoires in COVID-19. Some clones are missing from TCRdb's copy, which holds only in-frame ones; the method was immunoSEQ multiplex PCR. The table shows about 52,000 clones, with 82% occurring only once. The sample comprised peripheral blood. These receptor sequences come from a man aged 80 or over with COVID-19, enrolled during active disease.

V gene TRBV27 combines with J gene TRBJ1-4, with unresolved D. V was pared by 5 bases and J by 6 bases, with 19 bases between. CDR1 is MNHEY, CDR2 SMNVEV, per germline (reference sequence). This CDR3 region has 16 residues. The CDR3, as DNA: TGTGCCAGCAGTCGAAAGACCGGGAAATCTTATGAAAAACTGTTTTTT. Its protein product is CASSRKTGKSYEKLFF. The variable domain in full, completed from reference TRBV27 and TRBJ1-4, reads EAQVTQNPRYLITVTGKKLTVTCSQNMNHEYMSWYRQDPGLGLRQIYYSMNVEVTDKGDVPEGYKVSRKEKRNFPLILESPSPNQTSLYFCASSRKTGKSYEKLFFGSGTQLSVL.

This clone appeared a single time. The chain has TRBV6-5 and TRBJ1-5; 9 positions agree with TRBD1. Germline loops: CDR1 MNHEY, CDR2 SVGAGI. CDR3 length equals 14 residues. The ends lost 8 bases at V and 7 bases at J; junction bases unmatched: 9. The CDR3 DNA follows: TGTGCCAGCGGGACAGGGAGTGGTAGGCAGCCCCAGCATTTT. Protein: CASGTGSGRQPQHF.

The J gene is TRBJ1-1, the V gene TRBV2; D is unresolved. Trimming took off 6 bases at V and 4 bases at J, with 18 bases between the two ends. CDR1 and CDR2 from the germline V gene are SNHLY and FYNNEI. The CDR3 is 15 amino acids. The CDR3 bases are TGTGCCAGCAGATTGGGAGGTAGCGGCCTCACTGAAGCTTTCTTT. Amino acid sequence: CASRLGGSGLTEAFF.

The count of this clone is one. The chain has TRBV27 and TRBJ1-1; 7 bases are a match to TRBD1. From germline, CDR1 is MNHEY and CDR2 SMNVEV (reference sequence). V dropped 7 bases and J dropped 1; count of bases not matched to a gene: 3. The CDR3 is made up of 13 amino acids. CDR3 coding DNA: TGTGCCAGCAATGGACAGGCGAACACTGAAGCTTTCTTT. This sequence encodes CASNGQANTEAFF.

The chain carries TRBV11-2 and TRBJ2-5, with D perhaps TRBD2 (5 bases). Between the trimmed V and J ends, which lost 5 bases and 6 bases, there was a span of 16 bases. Germline assignment: CDR1 SGHAT and CDR2 FQNNGV. This CDR3 region has 14 residues. CDR3 amino acids: CASSRGPGEKTQYF. CDR3 bases: TGTGCCAGCAGCCGAGGCCCCGGGGAAAAGACCCAGTACTTC. Complete variable domain (other parts from reference TRBV11-2 and TRBJ2-5): EAGVAQSPRYKIIEKRQSVAFWCNPISGHATLYWYQQILGQGPKLLIQFQNNGVVDDSQLPKDRFSAERLKGVDSTLKIQPAKLEDSAVYLCASSRGPGEKTQYFGPGTRLLVL.

This rearrangement joins TRBV7-8 to TRBJ1-1, with 8 bases aligning to TRBD1. J was trimmed by 4 bases and V by 5 bases; bases with no gene match: 9. Per germline, CDR1 SGHVS and CDR2 FQNEAQ. The CDR3 consists of 15 residues. The CDR3 protein is CASSVFQGASTEAFF. Here the CDR3 DNA reads TGTGCCAGCAGCGTATTCCAGGGGGCTTCCACTGAAGCTTTCTTT. Supplemented by reference TRBV7-8 and TRBJ1-1, the full variable domain reads GAGVSQSPRYKVAKRGQDVALRCDPISGHVSLFWYQQALGQGPEFLTYFQNEAQLDKSGLPSDRFFAERPEGSVSTLKIQRTQQEDSAVYLCASSVFQGASTEAFFGQGTRLTVV.

V gene TRBV15 combines with J gene TRBJ1-6; D unresolved. V was clipped by 6 bases and J by 4 bases, with 10 bases between them. Germline V gene lookup returns CDR1 LNHNV and CDR2 YYDKDF (reference sequence). The CDR3 contains 14 residues. The CDR3 DNA sequence: TGTGCCACCAGGCAGGATCCTTATAATTCACCCCTCCACTTT. Translating gives CATRQDPYNSPLHF.

The chain combines TRBV4-3 with TRBJ2-2, with TRBD2 identical over 7 bases. The V segment lost 2 bases and the J segment 2 bases; nucleotides outside the gene matches: 5. There are 16 residues in the CDR3. The germline V gene has CDR1 LGHNA and CDR2 YSLEER. Here the CDR3 reads CASSQLTSANTGELFF. The CDR3 coding sequence is TGCGCCAGCAGCCAACTAACTAGCGCTAACACCGGGGAGCTGTTTTTT.

This chain uses TRBV19 with TRBJ1-5, with D possibly matching TRBD1 (6 bases). Germline V gene data show CDR1 as LNHDA and CDR2 as SQIVND (reference sequence). Trimming pared 7 bases from V and 3 bases from J, leaving 16 bases between. The CDR3 is 15 amino acids. This chain's CDR3 is CASKESPGVNQPQHF. The DNA of the CDR3 is TGTGCCAGTAAGGAGTCCCCAGGGGTCAATCAGCCCCAGCATTTT.

The rearrangement joins TRBV4-3 to TRBJ1-4, with TRBD1 as a possible D gene (6 bases). This CDR3 has 18 amino acids. Trimming shortened V by 0 bases and J by 3 bases, and 17 bases separated the two germline ends. The germline CDR1 and CDR2 sequences are LGHNA and YSLEER. The CDR3 DNA reads as TGCGCCAGCAGCCAAGATCGTAGTGGGGACACTTCTAATGAAAAACTGTTTTTT. It translates to CASSQDRSGDTSNEKLFF.

V gene TRBV6-1 combines with J gene TRBJ1-1, with D perhaps matching TRBD1 (6 bases). This CDR3 comprises 15 residues. From germline, CDR1 is MNHNS and CDR2 SASEGT. Trimming took 4 bases from V and 3 from J, leaving 15 bases between them. The CDR3 here is CASSGGGGRDTEAFF. The DNA for the CDR3 is TGTGCCAGCAGTGGCGGCGGGGGCAGGGACACTGAAGCTTTCTTT.

This clone is a singleton in its sample. This rearrangement joins TRBV29-1 to TRBJ2-1; D call uncertain. The CDR3 loop spans 13 amino acids. Germline V gene lookup returns CDR1 SQVTM and CDR2 ANQGSEA. Trimming removed 4 bases at V and 0 bases at J, with 7 bases between. Here the CDR3 DNA reads TGCAGCGTTGGACTTGGCTCCTACAATGAGCAGTTCTTC. Translating gives CSVGLGSYNEQFF.

The genes are TRBV19 and TRBJ2-3, with D possibly TRBD2 on 6 matching bases. V lost 4 bases and J 2 bases, leaving 7 bases between the germline ends. The CDR3 extends over 13 amino acids. Germline-derived CDR1 and CDR2 are LNHDA and SQIVND (reference sequence). CDR3 DNA sequence: TGTGCCAGTAGTAGGACTAACACAGATACGCAGTATTTT. Translated: CASSRTNTDTQYF.

This clone was observed a handful of times. The CDR3 protein is CASSRDSSNTEAFF. CDR3 nucleotides: TGTGCCAGCTCACGTGACAGTTCGAACACTGAAGCTTTCTTT. The V gene is TRBV18, the J gene TRBJ1-1; possible D gene TRBD1, 5 bases. The germline V gene has CDR1 KGHSH and CDR2 LQKENI. The CDR3 spans 14 residues. Trimming pared 4 bases from V and 1 base from J, leaving 10 bases between.

This chain links TRBV7-9 with TRBJ2-7; maybe TRBD1 (7 bases). The CDR3 loop spans 14 amino acids. Germline V gives CDR1 SEHNR, CDR2 FQNEAQ (reference sequence). Trimming took 5 bases from V and 5 from J, leaving 16 bases between them. Here the CDR3 DNA reads TGTGCCAGCAGCCGCGGGACAGCGGCCAACGAGCAGTACTTC. It is translated as CASSRGTAANEQYF.